These T cell receptor beta chains were read from a single sample in a study of post-analysis software for immune sequencing data. MiXCR, run by TCRdb on the PCR reads, gives a single entry per CDR3 protein. Here the sample spans roughly 540,000 distinct CDR3 sequences, roughly 34% being singletons. Sample: blood. Every receptor here comes from a girl younger than 18 with multiple sclerosis. CDR3s include the opening cysteine and the closing phenylalanine or tryptophan. Each record gives: J gene, D gene, V gene, clone size, CDR3 length, CDR3 DNA, CDR3 protein. The D gene is left open where the match is weak. A clone size is listed for some rows: how often the clone was seen (once, few, many), or a class if it is expanded.

j_gene: TRBJ2-7
d_gene: .
v_gene: TRBV4-1
abundance: .
len: 15
CDR3nt: TGCGCCAGCAGCCAAGGATTAGGGGGGTCCTACGAGCAGTACTTC
CDR3aa: CASSQGLGGSYEQYF

j_gene: TRBJ1-2
d_gene: .
v_gene: TRBV7-2
abundance: .
len: 13
CDR3nt: TGTGCCAGCAGCAATGGACGATCCTATGGCTACACCTTC
CDR3aa: CASSNGRSYGYTF

j_gene: TRBJ2-5
d_gene: .
v_gene: TRBV29-1
abundance: .
len: 13
CDR3nt: TGCAGCGGCGGGACTTCGTACCAAGAGACCCAGTACTTC
CDR3aa: CSGGTSYQETQYF

j_gene: TRBJ2-1
d_gene: .
v_gene: TRBV29-1
abundance: .
len: 13
CDR3nt: TGCAGCGTTACAGGTACCATTTACAATGAGCGGTTCTTC
CDR3aa: CSVTGTIYNERFF

j_gene: TRBJ1-1
d_gene: .
v_gene: TRBV12-3/TRBV12-4
abundance: few
len: 17
CDR3nt: TGTGCCAGCAGTTTAGCCTCAGGGAGGAGGGTGAACACTGAAGCTTTCTTT
CDR3aa: CASSLASGRRVNTEAFF

j_gene: TRBJ2-5
d_gene: .
v_gene: TRBV20-1
abundance: .
len: 15
CDR3nt: TGCAGTGCAACCCCTCTAGGGCAGCGGCAAGAGACCCAGTACTTC
CDR3aa: CSATPLGQRQETQYF

j_gene: TRBJ2-7
d_gene: .
v_gene: TRBV7-8
abundance: few
len: 14
CDR3nt: TGTGCCAGCAGCATGGACACCTACTCCTACGAGCAGTACTTC
CDR3aa: CASSMDTYSYEQYF

j_gene: TRBJ1-1
d_gene: .
v_gene: TRBV5-5
abundance: few
len: 14
CDR3nt: TGTGCCAGCAGCCCCAGGGGCGATGGCACTGAAGCTTTCTTT
CDR3aa: CASSPRGDGTEAFF

j_gene: TRBJ1-2
d_gene: .
v_gene: TRBV20-1
abundance: .
len: 14
CDR3nt: TGCAGTGCTAGAGATCTGAAGGAGTCGTATGGCTACACCTTC
CDR3aa: CSARDLKESYGYTF

j_gene: TRBJ2-7
d_gene: TRBD1
v_gene: TRBV27
abundance: once
len: 13
CDR3nt: TGTGCCAGCAGACGGACAGGGGCCTACGGGCAGTACTTC
CDR3aa: CASRRTGAYGQYF

j_gene: TRBJ2-7
d_gene: TRBD1
v_gene: TRBV4-2
abundance: .
len: 18
CDR3nt: TGTGCCAGCAGCCCCCGGGACAGGGCTTCTCCAGATACCTACGAGCAGTACTTC
CDR3aa: CASSPRDRASPDTYEQYF

j_gene: TRBJ1-1
d_gene: TRBD1
v_gene: TRBV6-5
abundance: .
len: 13
CDR3nt: TGTGCCAGCAGTTACCAGGTCGACAGGGAGGCTTTCTTT
CDR3aa: CASSYQVDREAFF

j_gene: TRBJ2-5
d_gene: TRBD2
v_gene: TRBV20-1
abundance: few
len: 15
CDR3nt: TGCAGTGCTAGTGATGTAGCGGGGGGCCAAGAGACCCAGTACTTC
CDR3aa: CSASDVAGGQETQYF

j_gene: TRBJ2-3
d_gene: .
v_gene: TRBV5-1
abundance: .
len: 17
CDR3nt: TGCGCCAGCAGCCCTCGGGCGAGGGTACTTCACACAGATACGCAGTATTTT
CDR3aa: CASSPRARVLHTDTQYF

j_gene: TRBJ1-2
d_gene: TRBD1
v_gene: TRBV29-1
abundance: .
len: 14
CDR3nt: TGCAGCGTTGTCGAAACAGGGGGGGACTATGGCTACACCTTC
CDR3aa: CSVVETGGDYGYTF

j_gene: TRBJ2-7
d_gene: .
v_gene: TRBV3-1
abundance: .
len: 15
CDR3nt: TGTGCCAGCAGCCCCCCCGGGACGGCCTCCTACGAGCAGTACTTC
CDR3aa: CASSPPGTASYEQYF

j_gene: TRBJ1-2
d_gene: .
v_gene: TRBV12-3/TRBV12-4
abundance: few
len: 13
CDR3nt: TGTGCCAGCAGTTTAGTCGGAGCCTATGGCTACACCTTC
CDR3aa: CASSLVGAYGYTF

j_gene: TRBJ2-6
d_gene: TRBD1
v_gene: TRBV7-2
abundance: .
len: 18
CDR3nt: TGTGCCAGCAGCTCCCATCGACAGGGGGCGTCTGGGGCCAACGTCCTGACTTTC
CDR3aa: CASSSHRQGASGANVLTF

j_gene: TRBJ1-4
d_gene: .
v_gene: TRBV14
abundance: .
len: 12
CDR3nt: TGTGCCAGCAGCCGAGGGGGATGGAAACTGTTTTTT
CDR3aa: CASSRGGWKLFF

j_gene: TRBJ2-3
d_gene: .
v_gene: TRBV12-3/TRBV12-4
abundance: .
len: 13
CDR3nt: TGTGCCAGCAGTTTCAGGTGGCAAGATGCGCAGTATTTT
CDR3aa: CASSFRWQDAQYF

j_gene: TRBJ2-3
d_gene: TRBD2
v_gene: TRBV4-1
abundance: few
len: 16
CDR3nt: TGCGCCAGCAGCCAATTAGCGGGGAGTCCTGAGGATACGCAGTATTTT
CDR3aa: CASSQLAGSPEDTQYF

j_gene: TRBJ2-1
d_gene: TRBD2
v_gene: TRBV14
abundance: .
len: 15
CDR3nt: TGTGCCAGCAGCCGAGAGCGGGGGACCTACAATGAGCAGTTCTTC
CDR3aa: CASSRERGTYNEQFF

j_gene: TRBJ1-2
d_gene: TRBD1
v_gene: TRBV6-2/TRBV6-3
abundance: .
len: 14
CDR3nt: TGTGCCAGCAGTTCCACGGGACAGGCCTATGGCTACACCTTC
CDR3aa: CASSSTGQAYGYTF

j_gene: TRBJ2-3
d_gene: TRBD1
v_gene: TRBV14
abundance: .
len: 14
CDR3nt: TGTGCCAGCGGCAGACAGGGGGCTGGAGATACGCAGTATTTT
CDR3aa: CASGRQGAGDTQYF

j_gene: TRBJ1-5
d_gene: .
v_gene: TRBV24-1
abundance: few
len: 12
CDR3nt: TGTGCCACCAGTGATAAGCGGGCAGTCCGGCATTTT
CDR3aa: CATSDKRAVRHF

j_gene: TRBJ1-5
d_gene: .
v_gene: TRBV28
abundance: few
len: 13
CDR3nt: TGTGCCAGCAGTCTCCTCCCTAATACGCCCCAGCATTTT
CDR3aa: CASSLLPNTPQHF

j_gene: TRBJ2-7
d_gene: .
v_gene: TRBV3-1
abundance: few
len: 14
CDR3nt: TGTGCCAGCAGCCCCCTCAGGAGCTCCTACGAGCAGTACTTC
CDR3aa: CASSPLRSSYEQYF

j_gene: TRBJ2-4
d_gene: .
v_gene: TRBV6-6
abundance: many
len: 14
CDR3nt: TGTGCCAGCAGTTACTCGGAGGGTTGGAACATTCAGTACTTC
CDR3aa: CASSYSEGWNIQYF

j_gene: TRBJ2-4
d_gene: .
v_gene: TRBV5-1
abundance: .
len: 13
CDR3nt: TGCGCCAGCAGCTTAACGGGGCAAAACATTCAGTACTTC
CDR3aa: CASSLTGQNIQYF

j_gene: TRBJ2-1
d_gene: .
v_gene: TRBV2
abundance: .
len: 15
CDR3nt: TGTGCCAGCGAGATGGGCAGGGGCGACTACAATGAGCAGTTCTTC
CDR3aa: CASEMGRGDYNEQFF

j_gene: TRBJ2-3
d_gene: TRBD2
v_gene: TRBV5-1
abundance: few
len: 16
CDR3nt: TGCGCCAGCAGCTCTGGACTAGCGGGCGCGGGAGATACGCAGTATTTT
CDR3aa: CASSSGLAGAGDTQYF

j_gene: TRBJ1-1
d_gene: TRBD1
v_gene: TRBV5-5
abundance: .
len: 17
CDR3nt: TGTGCCAGCAGCGGACAGGGGGGAAGATGGTTGAACACTGAAGCTTTCTTT
CDR3aa: CASSGQGGRWLNTEAFF

j_gene: TRBJ2-7
d_gene: .
v_gene: TRBV20-1
abundance: .
len: 13
CDR3nt: TGCAGTGCTAGCAGTCCGAACTCCTACGAGCAGTACTTC
CDR3aa: CSASSPNSYEQYF

j_gene: TRBJ1-1
d_gene: .
v_gene: TRBV19
abundance: .
len: 13
CDR3nt: TGTGCCAGTAGTACTGAGCAAAACACTGAAGCTTTCTTT
CDR3aa: CASSTEQNTEAFF

j_gene: TRBJ1-1
d_gene: .
v_gene: TRBV6-6
abundance: .
len: 14
CDR3nt: TGTGCCAGCAGTTACTCCCCCGGGTACACTGAAGCTTTCTTT
CDR3aa: CASSYSPGYTEAFF

j_gene: TRBJ1-2
d_gene: .
v_gene: TRBV7-2
abundance: .
len: 14
CDR3nt: TGTGCCAGCAGCTTAGAGTCGGGGGACTATGGCTACACCTTC
CDR3aa: CASSLESGDYGYTF

j_gene: TRBJ2-1
d_gene: .
v_gene: TRBV6-5
abundance: .
len: 15
CDR3nt: TGTGCCAGCAGTAGGGACCTAAACTCCTACAATGAGCAGTTCTTC
CDR3aa: CASSRDLNSYNEQFF

j_gene: TRBJ2-1
d_gene: TRBD2
v_gene: TRBV28
abundance: few
len: 15
CDR3nt: TGTGCCAGCAGTTTAAGGCGGGGGGCGGGCAATGAGCAGTTCTTC
CDR3aa: CASSLRRGAGNEQFF

j_gene: TRBJ2-7
d_gene: TRBD1
v_gene: TRBV27
abundance: .
len: 15
CDR3nt: TGTGCCAGCAGTTTAGGACAGGGGTTGGGCCACGAGCAGTACTTC
CDR3aa: CASSLGQGLGHEQYF

j_gene: TRBJ2-3
d_gene: .
v_gene: TRBV6-9
abundance: few
len: 13
CDR3nt: TGTGCCAGCATCAAACCATTTCCAGATACGCAGTATTTT
CDR3aa: CASIKPFPDTQYF

j_gene: TRBJ1-2
d_gene: TRBD1
v_gene: TRBV12-3/TRBV12-4
abundance: many
len: 15
CDR3nt: TGTGCCAGCAGTCCCTCCGGGACAGGTCTCTATGGCTACACCTTC
CDR3aa: CASSPSGTGLYGYTF

j_gene: TRBJ2-2
d_gene: TRBD1
v_gene: TRBV11-2
abundance: few
len: 18
CDR3nt: TGTGCCAGCAGCCCCCGTTTTACAGGGGGAGGTAACACCGGGGAGCTGTTTTTT
CDR3aa: CASSPRFTGGGNTGELFF

j_gene: TRBJ1-1
d_gene: .
v_gene: TRBV12-3/TRBV12-4
abundance: .
len: 14
CDR3nt: TGTGCCAGCAGCCCCGACCATGCCAACAGTCGGGCTTTCTTT
CDR3aa: CASSPDHANSRAFF

j_gene: TRBJ2-5
d_gene: .
v_gene: TRBV6-5
abundance: .
len: 14
CDR3nt: TGTGCCGGCAGTTATGGGACCGATCAAGAGACCCAGTACTTC
CDR3aa: CAGSYGTDQETQYF

j_gene: TRBJ1-5
d_gene: .
v_gene: TRBV15
abundance: .
len: 16
CDR3nt: TGTGCCACCAGCAGAGACAGGGTTGGCGGCAATCAGCCCCAGCATTTT
CDR3aa: CATSRDRVGGNQPQHF

j_gene: TRBJ2-3
d_gene: TRBD2
v_gene: TRBV7-2
abundance: .
len: 15
CDR3nt: TGTGCCAGCAGCTTACTAGCGGTTAGCACAGATACGCAGTATTTT
CDR3aa: CASSLLAVSTDTQYF

j_gene: TRBJ2-1
d_gene: TRBD2
v_gene: TRBV7-9
abundance: .
len: 17
CDR3nt: TGTGCCAGCAGCCCCCAGGTTAGCGGGGGCTCCTACAATGAGCAGTTCTTC
CDR3aa: CASSPQVSGGSYNEQFF

j_gene: TRBJ2-2
d_gene: .
v_gene: TRBV20-1
abundance: few
len: 12
CDR3nt: TGCAGTGCCGGTCCGAACACCGGGGAGCTGTTTTTT
CDR3aa: CSAGPNTGELFF

j_gene: TRBJ2-3
d_gene: .
v_gene: TRBV7-3
abundance: .
len: 13
CDR3nt: TGTGCCAGCAGCCACACTTCCACAGATACGCAGTATTTT
CDR3aa: CASSHTSTDTQYF

j_gene: TRBJ1-2
d_gene: .
v_gene: TRBV7-3
abundance: .
len: 14
CDR3nt: TGTGCCAGCAGCTTATATCCGGTAAACTATGGCTACACCTTC
CDR3aa: CASSLYPVNYGYTF

j_gene: TRBJ2-7
d_gene: TRBD1
v_gene: TRBV20-1
abundance: .
len: 17
CDR3nt: TGCAGTGCTAGAGACCTAAATCCGGGACAGAGCCCCTACGAGCAGTACTTC
CDR3aa: CSARDLNPGQSPYEQYF

j_gene: TRBJ2-5
d_gene: TRBD2
v_gene: TRBV25-1
abundance: .
len: 16
CDR3nt: TGTGCCAGCAGTGAACCCCGTGCGGGGGGGCTAGAGACCCAGTACTTC
CDR3aa: CASSEPRAGGLETQYF

j_gene: TRBJ2-5
d_gene: .
v_gene: TRBV7-2
abundance: few
len: 14
CDR3nt: TGTGCCAGCAGCTTAGGCCTAGCAGTTGAGACCCAGTACTTC
CDR3aa: CASSLGLAVETQYF

j_gene: TRBJ2-2
d_gene: TRBD2
v_gene: TRBV9
abundance: .
len: 17
CDR3nt: TGCGCCAGCAGCACTTCGACTAGCGGGGGCCTTACCGGGGAGCTGTTTTTT
CDR3aa: CASSTSTSGGLTGELFF

j_gene: TRBJ2-5
d_gene: TRBD2
v_gene: TRBV7-9
abundance: few
len: 13
CDR3nt: TGTGCCAGCAGTGCGGGGGTACAAGAGACCCAGTACTTC
CDR3aa: CASSAGVQETQYF

j_gene: TRBJ1-1
d_gene: TRBD1
v_gene: TRBV5-1
abundance: .
len: 17
CDR3nt: TGCGCCAGCAGCCGAAACCCCCCGGGACAGATGAACACTGAAGCTTTCTTT
CDR3aa: CASSRNPPGQMNTEAFF

j_gene: TRBJ1-2
d_gene: .
v_gene: TRBV5-1
abundance: few
len: 18
CDR3nt: TGCGCCAGCAGCAAGGACGGAAGGGGCTTAAGTGGGGTCAATGGCTACACCTTC
CDR3aa: CASSKDGRGLSGVNGYTF

j_gene: TRBJ2-7
d_gene: TRBD1
v_gene: TRBV7-9
abundance: few
len: 15
CDR3nt: TGTGCCAGCAGCACTTGGACAGGGGTCACCTACGAGCAGTACTTC
CDR3aa: CASSTWTGVTYEQYF

j_gene: TRBJ1-2
d_gene: .
v_gene: TRBV3-1
abundance: .
len: 12
CDR3nt: TGTGCCAGCAAAGGATCCCATGGTGGCTACACCTTC
CDR3aa: CASKGSHGGYTF

j_gene: TRBJ1-2
d_gene: .
v_gene: TRBV29-1
abundance: few
len: 13
CDR3nt: TGCAGCGTTGAGGGCGGGGGGGACTATGGCTACACCTTC
CDR3aa: CSVEGGGDYGYTF